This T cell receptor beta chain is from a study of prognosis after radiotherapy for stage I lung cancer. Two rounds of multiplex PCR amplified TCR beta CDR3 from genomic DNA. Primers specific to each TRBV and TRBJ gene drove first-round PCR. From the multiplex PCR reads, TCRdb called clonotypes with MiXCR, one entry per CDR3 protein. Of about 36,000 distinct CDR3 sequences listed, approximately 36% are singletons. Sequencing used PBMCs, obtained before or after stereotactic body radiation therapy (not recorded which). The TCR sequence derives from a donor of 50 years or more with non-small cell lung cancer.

The DNA of the CDR3 is TGCAGTGCTAGCGTCTCCCTGGGTGGCCATGCCTACGAGCAGTACTTC. Its translation: CSASVSLGGHAYEQYF. The chain carries TRBV20-1 and TRBJ2-7; no definite D call. Per the germline V gene, CDR1 is DFQATT and CDR2 is SNEGSKA (reference sequence). The CDR3 has 16 residues. Between the trimmed V and J ends, which lost 3 bases and 2 bases, there was a span of 20 bases.